One and the same sample provided the 29 T cell receptor beta chains below, sequenced in a study of blood T cells in healthy people across ages. A second PCR, run for about 7 to 11 cycles, used a sample-barcoded 5' primer plus a J-beta primer mix. TCRdb called the 5' RACE reads again in MiXCR, with one record for every CDR3 protein. Of about 670,000 distinct CDR3 sequences in the sample, more than 45% were seen once. The sample consisted of blood. The receptor set was obtained from a woman older than 75 in good health.

This clonotype was picked up a small number of times. The chain joins TRBV6-2 or TRBV6-3 to TRBJ2-5; a weak D match, TRBD2 (5 bases). This CDR3 has 13 residues. Germline CDR1 and CDR2: MNHEY and SVGEGT. V dropped 5 bases and J dropped 7 bases, with 14 bases sitting between them. The CDR3 protein is CASSRDIGGTQYF. DNA of the CDR3: TGTGCCAGCAGTCGGGATATCGGCGGGACCCAGTACTTC.

A note on this clonotype: This sequence may be a read error, since a much larger clone differs from it by one base. V gene TRBV12-3 or TRBV12-4 combines with J gene TRBJ2-4; a possible D gene is TRBD2 (6 bases). Gene TRBJ2-5 matches the end of the DNA better, so the J call may be wrong. The CDR3 has 15 amino acids. The DNA for the CDR3 is TGTACCAGCTCCATAACCGGGGGACTGATCGAGACCCAGTACTTC. This codes for CTSSITGGLIETQYF.

Ten or more counts support this clonotype. The chain recombines TRBV12-3 or TRBV12-4 with TRBJ2-6, with D perhaps matching TRBD1 (6 bases). The V end lost 1 base, the J end lost 2 bases, and 15 bases lay between the germline ends. This CDR3 has 18 residues. CDR3 nucleotides: TGTGCCAGCAGTTTAGTTGTGGGGGCCATGACTGGGGCCAACGTCCTGACTTTC. As protein: CASSLVVGAMTGANVLTF.

The V call is TRBV4-3, the J call TRBJ2-3, with 7 bases identical to TRBD1. The CDR3 has 15 residues. CDR1 and CDR2 from the germline V gene are LGHNA and YSLEER. V shed 1 base and J 2 bases; nucleotides not matched to a gene: 3. The CDR3 spells CASSQGQGDTDTQYF. In DNA form, the CDR3 reads TGCGCCAGCAGCCAAGGACAGGGCGACACAGATACGCAGTATTTT.

This clonotype was counted only a few times. The CDR3 DNA reads TGTGCCAGCAGTACGGGACAGGGACAATACACCGGGGAGCTGTTTTTT. Translation: CASSTGQGQYTGELFF. V is TRBV12-3 or TRBV12-4 and J is TRBJ2-2, with TRBD1 matching 9 bases. The length of the CDR3 is 16 residues. Trimming cost V 5 bases and J 3 bases; bases outside gene matches: 7.

This clonotype was seen at least ten times. The V call is TRBV6-5, the J call TRBJ2-1; D is perhaps TRBD1 (6 bases). This CDR3 has 12 residues. V gave up 7 bases and J gave up 11 bases, with 15 bases separating them. Germline CDR1 MNHEY, CDR2 SVGAGI. CDR3 DNA: TGTGCCAGCAAGGCGGACAGCCGAAAGCAGTTCTTC. It encodes CASKADSRKQFF.

The V gene is TRBV28, the J gene TRBJ2-5; TRBD2 matches at 11 bases. In germline, CDR1 is MDHEN, CDR2 SYDVKM. The trim removed 2 bases at V and 10 bases at J, leaving 9 bases unmatched. The CDR3 is made up of 15 amino acids. CDR3 DNA sequence: TGTGCCAGCAGTTTACCGACTAGCGGGGAGGGGGTCCAGTACTTC. Its translation is CASSLPTSGEGVQYF.

The J gene is TRBJ2-5, the V gene TRBV5-1, with D possibly matching TRBD1 (5 bases). The J call may not be correct, given that the DNA end is closer to TRBJ2-7. Germline loops: CDR1 SGHRS, CDR2 YFSETQ. This CDR3 region has 14 residues. CDR3 residues: CASSLAGKRGEQYF. DNA for the CDR3: TGCGCCAGCAGCTTGGCAGGGAAAAGAGGCGAGCAGTACTTC.

The V and J genes are TRBV5-1 and TRBJ2-5; D not resolved. V lost 2 bases and J 2 bases, leaving 22 bases between the germline ends. The CDR3 is 18 residues long. In germline, CDR1 is SGHRS, CDR2 YFSETQ. This chain's CDR3 is CASSFGKVGQLTQETQYF. The CDR3 DNA sequence: TGCGCCAGCAGCTTCGGAAAGGTTGGTCAGTTGACACAAGAGACCCAGTACTTC.

The chain uses TRBV20-1 and TRBJ2-3; D is uncertain. The CDR3 is made up of 13 amino acids. CDR1 DFQATT and CDR2 SNEGSKA come from the germline V gene (reference sequence). Between the trimmed V and J ends, which lost 3 bases and 5 bases, there was a span of 12 bases. DNA for the CDR3: TGCAGTGCTAGTCCCCCGAACCTAGATACGCAGTATTTT. Amino acids: CSASPPNLDTQYF.

Details on this clonotype: Possible read error: a much larger clone is one base away. The chain couples TRBV7-2 to TRBJ1-2, with 8 bases fitting TRBD1. Germline loops: CDR1 SGHTA, CDR2 FQGNSA. CDR3 length: 17 amino acids. The CDR3 DNA reads TGTGTCAGCAGCTTAGCGAGATTACAGGGGGGAACCTATGGCTACACCTTC. Residues: CVSSLARLQGGTYGYTF.

In its sample, this clonotype was seen a few times. J is TRBJ2-1 and V is TRBV20-1; 9 bases align to TRBD2. With 0 bases clipped from V and 7 bases from J, the junction kept 7 bases outside the gene matches. This CDR3 contains 15 residues. Germline V lookup: CDR1 DFQATT, CDR2 SNEGSKA (reference sequence). The CDR3 DNA reads TGCAGTGCTAGAGATCTGGGACTAGCCGGGAATGAGCAGTTCTTC. As protein: CSARDLGLAGNEQFF.

This clonotype was picked up many times. The rearrangement uses TRBV28 and TRBJ2-1, with D possibly called TRBD1 or TRBD2 (5 bases each). The CDR3 is made up of 16 amino acids. Germline V gene data show CDR1 as MDHEN and CDR2 as SYDVKM. V lost 2 bases and J 0 bases, leaving 11 bases between the germline ends. Here the CDR3 reads CASSLPGPGSYNEQFF. The CDR3 nucleotides are TGTGCCAGCAGTTTACCGGGGCCCGGCTCCTACAATGAGCAGTTCTTC.

V gene TRBV7-8 combines with J gene TRBJ2-3; 7 bases are a match to TRBD2. V shed 4 bases, J shed 1 base, and the junction held 17 bases outside the gene matches. The CDR3 totals 19 residues. The V gene's germline CDR1 is SGHVS and CDR2 FQNEAQ. CDR3 in DNA: TGTGCCAGCAGCTCTTACGTAAAAGAGTGGGGGGGAGGCACAGATACGCAGTATTTT. Amino acid sequence: CASSSYVKEWGGGTDTQYF.

Notes on this clonotype: A much larger clone differs from this one at a single base, so this may be a read error. CDR3 bases: TGTGCCAGCAGCCCGTGGACAGGGAACTATGGCTACACCTTC. It codes for CASSPWTGNYGYTF. The rearrangement links TRBV11-3 to TRBJ1-2, with TRBD1 identical over 8 bases. The CDR3 runs 14 residues. V gave up 5 bases and J gave up 2 bases; unmatched junction bases: 4. Germline CDR1 is SGHNT and CDR2 is YENEEA.

The V gene is TRBV7-8, the J gene TRBJ1-1; D remains ambiguous. The CDR3 totals 14 residues. Trimming shortened V by 5 bases and J by 4 bases, and 14 bases separated the two germline ends. Germline CDR1 is SGHVS and CDR2 is FQNEAQ. The CDR3: CASSPTPESTEAFF. CDR3 DNA sequence: TGTGCCAGCAGCCCCACCCCAGAATCCACTGAAGCTTTCTTT.

The rearrangement joins TRBV24-1 to TRBJ2-4; perhaps TRBD2 as D (5 bases). This CDR3 region has 11 residues. V was shortened by 4 bases and J by 8 bases, with 5 bases between the two germline ends. Germline CDR1 and CDR2: KGHDR and SFDVKD. For the CDR3, the DNA is TGTGCCACCAGTGACGGGGACATTCAGTACTTC. Translated, it gives CATSDGDIQYF.

This clonotype was seen many times. V and J are TRBV5-1 and TRBJ2-1; the D gene is possibly TRBD1 (6 bases). V was clipped by 4 bases and J by 8 bases, with 16 bases between them. This CDR3 is 14 amino acids long. Germline CDR1 reads SGHRS; CDR2 reads YFSETQ. CDR3 sequence reads: CASSVTGLGDEQFF. CDR3 in DNA: TGCGCCAGCAGCGTTACAGGGTTAGGGGATGAGCAGTTCTTC.

The rearrangement uses TRBV29-1 and TRBJ2-1; no definite D call. The closer fit of TRBJ2-7 to the DNA end suggests the J call may be wrong. This CDR3 has 11 residues. Germline CDR1 and CDR2: SQVTM and ANQGSEA. The CDR3 DNA is TGCAGCGTAAGCTCCTACAATGAGCAGTACTTC. This translates into CSVSSYNEQYF.

The gene calls are TRBV5-1 and TRBJ2-3, with D perhaps being TRBD1 or TRBD2 (5 bases each). CDR1 is SGHRS, CDR2 YFSETQ, per germline. The CDR3 runs to 17 residues. The V and J ends lost 2 bases and 0 bases respectively, with 16 bases between them. The CDR3 loop is CASSFSEGTTSTDTQYF. The CDR3 DNA reads as TGCGCCAGCAGCTTCTCTGAGGGGACCACTAGCACAGATACGCAGTATTTT.

Concerning this clonotype: A junction boundary mismatches the germline segment, possibly from a read error. This rearrangement joins TRBV20-1 to TRBJ2-5; possible D gene TRBD1, 6 bases. The CDR3 length is 15 residues. Germline values: CDR1 DFQATT, CDR2 SNEGSKA (reference sequence). The CDR3 sequence is CSTRDFRAGVETQYF. CDR3 in DNA: TGCAGTACTAGAGATTTTCGGGCAGGGGTAGAGACCCAGTACTTC.

A word on this clonotype: A much larger clone lies one base from this, so it may be a read error. The V gene is TRBV6-5, the J gene TRBJ2-1; 7 positions agree with TRBD1. Gene TRBJ2-7 matches the end of the DNA better, so the J call may be wrong. This CDR3 spans 14 amino acids. Germline V lookup: CDR1 MNHEY, CDR2 SVGAGI. CDR3 loop: CASSYPQGPNEQYF. In nucleotides, the CDR3 is TGTGCCAGCAGTTACCCACAGGGGCCAAATGAGCAGTACTTC.

The chain joins TRBV2 to TRBJ1-5; maybe TRBD1 (6 bases). Germline CDR1 reads SNHLY; CDR2 reads FYNNEI. The germline V and J ends were trimmed by 8 bases and 2 bases, with 13 bases remaining between them. The CDR3 sequence is 14 residues long. CDR3 residues: CASRRGFGNQPQHF. CDR3 bases: TGTGCCAGCCGAAGGGGGTTTGGCAATCAGCCCCAGCATTTT.

The chain employs TRBV12-3 or TRBV12-4 and TRBJ2-7; possibly TRBD1 for D (5 bases). This CDR3 spans 16 amino acids. The ends were cut back, 1 base at V and 0 bases at J, with 13 bases in the middle. The CDR3 nucleotides are TGTGCCAGCAGTTTAGGGGCAGGGTCGTACTCCTACGAGCAGTACTTC. Translated: CASSLGAGSYSYEQYF.

This clonotype was detected only once. The chain couples TRBV2 to TRBJ2-7, with 7 nucleotides matching TRBD1. The V segment lost 3 bases and the J segment 0 bases; nucleotides outside the gene matches: 8. Germline values: CDR1 SNHLY, CDR2 FYNNEI. The CDR3 extends over 16 amino acids. CDR3 bases: TGTGCCAGCAGTGACCCGGGACAGACCAGCTCCTACGAGCAGTACTTC. Protein sequence: CASSDPGQTSSYEQYF.

V and J are TRBV10-3 and TRBJ2-1; 7 bases match TRBD1. V trimming: 0 bases; J trimming: 3 bases; junction bases outside the gene matches: 5. CDR3 length: 16 residues. Germline values: CDR1 ENHRY, CDR2 SYGVKD. The CDR3 region has the DNA TGTGCCATCAGTGAGTCGACAGGGACCCTCTACAATGAGCAGTTCTTC. Protein: CAISESTGTLYNEQFF.

The rearrangement links TRBV7-3 to TRBJ2-2; maybe TRBD1 (5 bases). The CDR3 is made up of 14 amino acids. Trimming removed 6 bases at V and 1 base at J, with 9 bases between. In germline, CDR1 is SGHTA, CDR2 FQGTGA. The CDR3 loop is CASRAQGNTGELFF. As DNA, the CDR3 is TGTGCCAGCAGGGCCCAGGGGAACACCGGGGAGCTGTTTTTT. The full variable domain, its missing parts supplied by reference TRBV7-3 and TRBJ2-2, is GAGVSQTPSNKVTEKGKYVELRCDPISGHTALYWYRQSLGQGPEFLIYFQGTGAADDSGLPNDRFFAVRPEGSVSTLKIQRTERGDSAVYLCASRAQGNTGELFFGEGSRLTVL.

Only one count was recorded for this clonotype. A much larger clone sits a single nucleotide away, making a read error possible. The chain combines TRBV27 with TRBJ2-3; no definite D call. This CDR3 has 14 amino acids. Trimming left V 4 bases short and J 5 bases short, with 13 bases between. The germline CDR1 and CDR2 sequences are MNHEY and SMNVEV (reference sequence). This CDR3 reads CASSSVHLIDTQYF. DNA for the CDR3: TGTGCCAGCAGTTCGGTACACCTCATAGATACGCAGTATTTT.

J is TRBJ2-7 and V is TRBV27; D possibly corresponds to TRBD1 (6 bases). CDR1 and CDR2 (germline): MNHEY, SMNVEV (reference sequence). V shed 5 bases and J shed 4 bases, with 15 bases lying between them. The length of the CDR3 is 14 residues. This CDR3 is CASSQTGRGYEQYF. The CDR3 region has the DNA TGTGCCAGCAGTCAAACGGGCAGGGGATACGAGCAGTACTTC.